Each of the 5 T cell receptor beta chains below was sequenced from the same sample in a study of T cells after posttransplantation cyclophosphamide. Cyclophosphamide on days +3 and +4 followed busulfan-fludarabine conditioning and a marrow graft. The table came from immunoSEQ multiplex PCR; TCRdb's copy has only in-frame clones and leaves some out. Here the sample spans some 3,400 clones, more than 80% being singletons. Sequencing used PBMCs, obtained after allogeneic stem cell transplant with posttransplant cyclophosphamide. The receptors were sampled from a female patient aged 45 to 65 who received an allogeneic stem cell transplant from an unrelated donor, was CMV-positive, and had acute and chronic GVHD. Some T cells may be supplied by the graft donor.

The chain combines TRBV5-1 with TRBJ2-1, with 7 bases fitting TRBD1. The CDR3 has 15 amino acids. From germline, CDR1 is SGHRS and CDR2 YFSETQ. The V gene end was trimmed by 4 bases and the J gene end by 0 bases; junction bases not matched to a gene: 4. CDR3 amino acids: CASSPTGFSYNEQFF. The CDR3 DNA is TGCGCCAGCAGCCCGACAGGGTTCTCCTACAATGAGCAGTTCTTC.

The chain joins TRBV9 to TRBJ2-5, with TRBD2 matching 9 bases. Losses at the gene ends were 0 bases for V and 4 bases for J; bases not matched to a gene: 10. Germline values: CDR1 SGDLS, CDR2 YYNGEE. CDR3 length: 17 residues. DNA for the CDR3: TGTGCCAGCAGCGTAGCTATAGGCGGGGGGGCCACAGAGACCCAGTACTTC. Protein: CASSVAIGGGATETQYF.

J is TRBJ2-3 and V is TRBV7-2; 8 bases map to TRBD2. In germline, CDR1 is SGHTA, CDR2 FQGNSA. Trimming took 5 bases from V and 2 from J; bases not matched to a gene: 15. This CDR3 contains 18 residues. DNA of the CDR3: TGTGCCAGCAGCCAGACGATACGGGGGGGGCCCGTCACAGATACGCAGTATTTT. Its protein is CASSQTIRGGPVTDTQYF.

CDR3 protein: CAWTGNPGEQYF. In nucleotides, the CDR3 is TGTGCCTGGACGGGTAACCCCGGCGAGCAGTACTTC. The chain employs TRBV30 and TRBJ2-7; no clear D. This CDR3 is built from 12 residues. The ends were cut back, 4 bases at V and 6 bases at J, with 13 bases in the middle. The germline V gene has CDR1 GTSNPN and CDR2 SVGIG (reference sequence).

This chain links TRBV19 with TRBJ2-3, with 11 bases that match TRBD2. There are 16 residues in the CDR3. V lost 5 bases to trimming and J lost 6 bases; unmatched junction nucleotides: 10. Germline V gene lookup returns CDR1 LNHDA and CDR2 SQIVND (reference sequence). The DNA of the CDR3 is TGTGCCAGTAGTTTTATAGCGGGGGGGCAGGGGGATACGCAGTATTTT. This gives the protein CASSFIAGGQGDTQYF.